Below are 14 T cell receptor beta chains sequenced from a single sample in a study of blood T cell repertoires in COVID-19. Some clones are missing from TCRdb's copy, which holds only in-frame ones; the method was immunoSEQ multiplex PCR. In the table there are about 160,000 clones, 80% to 90% of which are singletons. Sequenced: peripheral blood. The receptors shown here come from an older woman with COVID-19, enrolled during active disease.

The V call is TRBV4-2, the J call TRBJ1-2; tentatively, D is TRBD1 (5 bases). Trimming cost V 4 bases and J 4 bases, with 16 bases left between them. Germline values: CDR1 LGHNA, CDR2 YNFKEQ. This CDR3 is built from 15 residues. The CDR3 coding sequence is TGTGCCAGCAGCCTGATTATGACAGCAACCTATGGCTACACCTTC. Translated, it gives CASSLIMTATYGYTF.

The rearrangement joins TRBV2 to TRBJ2-3, with a weak D call TRBD2 (5 bases). V lost 4 bases and J lost 3, with 17 bases in between. The CDR3 is 16 residues long. Germline lookup yields CDR1 SNHLY and CDR2 FYNNEI. CDR3 nucleotides: TGTGCCAGCAGTGTCCAAGCGCGACTAAGGACAGATACGCAGTATTTT. Amino acid sequence: CASSVQARLRTDTQYF.

The J gene is TRBJ2-1, the V gene TRBV3-1 (or the pseudogene TRBV3-2); maybe TRBD2 (5 bases). Trimming removed 1 base from V and 6 bases from J, with 10 bases in between. The CDR3 is made up of 14 amino acids. From germline, CDR1 is LGHDT and CDR2 YNNKEL (reference sequence). CDR3 residues: CASSQGVGVNEQFF. As DNA, the CDR3 is TGTGCCAGCAGCCAAGGAGTCGGGGTCAATGAGCAGTTCTTC.

This clone was seen a single time. V is TRBV3-1 (or the pseudogene TRBV3-2) and J is TRBJ1-1, with D unresolved. Germline loops: CDR1 LGHDT, CDR2 YNNKEL (reference sequence). The CDR3 consists of 14 residues. Trimming left V 1 base short and J 1 base short, with 7 bases between. The CDR3 DNA is TGTGCCAGCAGCCAAGTCTCGAGGAACACTGAAGCTTTCTTT. Translated, it gives CASSQVSRNTEAFF.

With respect to this clone: The junction does not match germline at one end; this may be a read error. CDR3 DNA sequence: TGTGCTAGCAGCTCTAGGGGTAGCTCTGGGGCCAACGTCCTGACTTTC. Translated, it gives CASSSRGSSGANVLTF. J is TRBJ2-6 and V is TRBV7-7; D is perhaps TRBD1 (5 bases). This CDR3 has 16 amino acids. CDR1 and CDR2 (germline): SSHAT, FNYEAQ (reference sequence). The variable domain in full, completed from reference TRBV7-7 and TRBJ2-6, reads GAGVSQSPRYKVTKRGQDVTLRCDPISSHATLYWYQQALGQGPEFLTYFNYEAQPDKSGLPSDRFSAERPEGSISTLTIQRTEQRDSAMYRCASSSRGSSGANVLTFGAGSRLTVL.

This clone appeared a few times. The CDR3 sequence: CASSYKTGIHGYTF. DNA of the CDR3: TGTGCCAGCAGTTACAAGACAGGGATACATGGCTACACCTTC. This sequence joins TRBV6-5 and TRBJ1-2; 7 bases match TRBD1. Germline values: CDR1 MNHEY, CDR2 SVGAGI. The V and J ends lost 2 bases and 6 bases, in that order; junction bases with no gene match: 6. The CDR3 is 14 residues long.

This chain joins TRBV27 and TRBJ1-4, with D maybe TRBD1 (5 bases). This CDR3 spans 17 amino acids. The germline V and J ends were trimmed by 2 bases and 6 bases, with 19 bases remaining between them. CDR1 is MNHEY, CDR2 SMNVEV, per germline (reference sequence). For the CDR3, the DNA is TGTGCCAGCAGTTTAGGTTGGGCAGGGCAAGAGGATGAAAAACTGTTTTTT. Translation: CASSLGWAGQEDEKLFF.

This clone was detected many times. This sequence joins TRBV9 and TRBJ2-2, with 12 bases that match TRBD2. This CDR3 is built from 17 residues. The ends lost 2 bases at V and 2 bases at J; junction bases unmatched: 4. Germline-derived CDR1 and CDR2 are SGDLS and YYNGEE. The CDR3 sequence is CASSVRLAGENTGELFF. In DNA, the CDR3 is TGTGCCAGCAGCGTGAGACTAGCGGGGGAAAACACCGGGGAGCTGTTTTTT.

This chain joins TRBV10-3 and TRBJ2-7; a weak D match, TRBD1 (6 bases). Trimming cost V 4 bases and J 4 bases, with 8 bases left between them. Germline V gene sequence: CDR1 ENHRY, CDR2 SYGVKD. The CDR3 is made up of 12 amino acids. CDR3: CAISVDSYEQYF. CDR3 nucleotides: TGTGCCATCAGTGTGGACAGTTACGAGCAGTACTTC.

The J gene is TRBJ2-2, the V gene TRBV7-7, with D maybe TRBD1 (6 bases). The CDR3 totals 14 residues. Trimming left V 3 bases short and J 4 bases short, with 9 bases between. Germline loops: CDR1 SSHAT, CDR2 FNYEAQ (reference sequence). The CDR3 spells CASSFMDSTGELFF. The CDR3 DNA reads TGTGCCAGCAGCTTTATGGACAGCACCGGGGAGCTGTTTTTT.

This clone was seen a handful of times. The rearrangement uses TRBV5-1 and TRBJ2-1; 12 bases match TRBD2. Trimming took 1 base from V and 4 from J; bases not matched to a gene: 3. Looked up from germline, CDR1 is SGHRS and CDR2 is YFSETQ. CDR3 length equals 16 residues. The CDR3 nucleotides are TGCGCCAGCAGCTTGACTGGACTAGCGGGGTACAATGAGCAGTTCTTC. Translated: CASSLTGLAGYNEQFF.

On this clone: One end of the junction fails to match germline, which may point to a read error. The genes are TRBV7-2 and TRBJ2-2, with 9 nucleotides matching TRBD2. The CDR3 is 14 residues long. CDR1 is SGHTA and CDR2 is FQGNSA in the germline V gene. CDR3: CAGRLAGQGGELFF. The CDR3 DNA sequence: TGTGCCGGCAGGCTAGCGGGGCAGGGCGGGGAGCTGTTTTTT.

This sequence joins TRBV6-6 and TRBJ1-3; 7 bases are a match to TRBD1. The V gene end was trimmed by 0 bases and the J gene end by 8 bases; junction bases not matched to a gene: 7. CDR1 MNHNY and CDR2 SVGAGI come from the germline V gene (reference sequence). CDR3 size: 15 residues. CDR3 amino acids: CASSYSLDRWDTIYF. The CDR3 region has the DNA TGTGCCAGCAGTTACTCTTTGGACAGGTGGGACACCATATATTTT.

The chain is built from TRBV3-1 (or the pseudogene TRBV3-2) and TRBJ1-2, with a tentative D call TRBD1 (6 bases). Per the germline V gene, CDR1 is LGHDT and CDR2 is YNNKEL (reference sequence). The CDR3 contains 13 residues. The V end lost 6 bases, the J end lost 2 bases, and 10 bases lay between the germline ends. The CDR3 is CASSQQGNYGYTF. The CDR3 DNA is TGTGCCAGCAGTCAGCAGGGGAACTATGGCTACACCTTC.